The 29 T cell receptor beta chains below all came from one sample that was sequenced in a study of cytomegalovirus exposure and HLA in healthy donors. The study ran its PCR with 60 Vbeta and 13 Jbeta primers. Generated by immunoSEQ multiplex PCR, the TCRdb table keeps only in-frame clones and is missing some. The sample consists of about 150,000 clones, approximately 81% of them appearing once. The sequencing input was PBMCs. The origin of the receptors is a boy aged 2 to 10 in good health and CMV-seronegative.

The chain uses TRBV6-6 and TRBJ2-3, with 7 bases lining up with TRBD1. Per the germline V gene, CDR1 is MNHNY and CDR2 is SVGAGI (reference sequence). There are 14 residues in the CDR3. V lost 6 bases to trimming and J lost 1 base; unmatched junction nucleotides: 4. The CDR3: CASSRDRRTDTQYF. The CDR3, as DNA: TGTGCCAGCAGCCGGGACAGACGCACAGATACGCAGTATTTT.

This clone came up once. This chain links TRBV7-9 with TRBJ1-5; D remains unclear. There are 14 residues in the CDR3. Germline CDR1 and CDR2: SEHNR and FQNEAQ (reference sequence). Trimming pared 0 bases from V and 5 bases from J, leaving 8 bases between. The CDR3 sequence is CASSLAMADQPQHF. CDR3 bases: TGTGCCAGCAGCTTAGCGATGGCAGATCAGCCCCAGCATTTT. Complete variable domain (other parts from reference TRBV7-9 and TRBJ1-5): DTGVSQNPRHKITKRGQNVTFRCDPISEHNRLYWYRQTLGQGPEFLTYFQNEAQLEKSRLLSDRFSAERPKGSFSTLEIQRTEQGDSAMYLCASSLAMADQPQHFGDGTRLSIL.

The chain recombines TRBV5-1 with TRBJ1-3; D gene ambiguous. Germline V CDR1 and CDR2: SGHRS, YFSETQ. With 4 bases removed from V and 2 bases from J, the gap between germline ends came to 10 bases. The CDR3 loop spans 14 amino acids. The CDR3 reads CASSQDFTGNTIYF. CDR3 DNA sequence: TGCGCCAGCAGCCAGGACTTTACTGGAAACACCATATATTTT.

This sequence joins TRBV30 and TRBJ2-1; TRBD2 agrees at 14 bases. The ends lost 5 bases at V and 10 bases at J; junction bases unmatched: 7. Germline assignment: CDR1 GTSNPN and CDR2 SVGIG (reference sequence). The CDR3 extends over 14 amino acids. Written as DNA, the CDR3 is TGTGCCTGGGGGACTAGCGGGAGTGAACGGGAGCAGTTCTTC. It specifies CAWGTSGSEREQFF.

The gene calls are TRBV6-1 and TRBJ2-7; 8 nucleotides match TRBD2. From germline, CDR1 is MNHNS and CDR2 SASEGT. V dropped 11 bases and J dropped 4; count of bases not matched to a gene: 13. The CDR3 totals 14 residues. As DNA, the CDR3 is TGTGCCGCCGGGGGGGCTCCGGGGGATTACGAGCAGTACTTC. It translates to CAAGGAPGDYEQYF.

The chain recombines TRBV9 with TRBJ2-3, with 8 bases identical to TRBD2. The V and J ends lost 4 bases and 0 bases, in that order; junction bases with no gene match: 4. CDR3 size: 15 residues. Germline assignment: CDR1 SGDLS and CDR2 YYNGEE. The DNA for the CDR3 is TGTGCCAGCAGCCCTGGGACTAGTAGCACAGATACGCAGTATTTT. Its protein product is CASSPGTSSTDTQYF.

Written as DNA, the CDR3 is TGTGCCAGCAGTGCCCCCAGACAGGGATCTAGGTATGGCTACACCTTC. Translation: CASSAPRQGSRYGYTF. This chain uses TRBV27 with TRBJ1-2; TRBD1 aligns across 7 bases. Germline lookup yields CDR1 MNHEY and CDR2 SMNVEV (reference sequence). The V segment lost 5 bases and the J segment 5 bases; nucleotides outside the gene matches: 14. CDR3 length: 16 amino acids.

This rearrangement joins TRBV10-1 to TRBJ2-1, with D possibly matching TRBD2 (5 bases). V was cut by 0 bases and J by 5 bases, with 23 bases left in between. The germline CDR1 and CDR2 sequences are WNHNN and SYGVQD (reference sequence). The CDR3 is made up of 19 amino acids. CDR3 in amino acids: CASSESDPHCTSRDNEQFF. The CDR3, as DNA: TGCGCCAGCAGTGAGTCCGACCCCCATTGTACTTCGAGGGACAATGAGCAGTTCTTC.

V gene TRBV9 combines with J gene TRBJ1-3; no definite D call. Germline loops: CDR1 SGDLS, CDR2 YYNGEE. The length of the CDR3 is 14 residues. Deletions cut 1 base from V and 0 bases from J, with 5 bases between. The CDR3 protein is CASSVMSSGNTIYF. The CDR3 DNA follows: TGTGCCAGCAGCGTAATGAGCTCTGGAAACACCATATATTTT.

The chain employs TRBV7-2 and TRBJ2-7; D remains unclear. The V gene's germline CDR1 is SGHTA and CDR2 FQGNSA. This CDR3 is 12 amino acids long. V was pared by 0 bases and J by 7 bases, with 7 bases between. In DNA, the CDR3 is TGTGCCAGCAGCTTAGCGAGTCGGGAGCAGTACTTC. It specifies CASSLASREQYF.

This chain joins TRBV27 and TRBJ2-3; 7 bases map to TRBD2. V dropped 2 bases and J dropped 5; count of bases not matched to a gene: 7. Germline assignment: CDR1 MNHEY and CDR2 SMNVEV (reference sequence). The length of the CDR3 is 15 residues. The CDR3 nucleotides are TGTGCCAGCAGTTTAATACGGGAGGAAAAAGATACGCAGTATTTT. Translation gives CASSLIREEKDTQYF.

The V call is TRBV27, the J call TRBJ2-3; TRBD2 is a possible D gene (5 bases). V was shortened by 3 bases and J by 1 base, with 17 bases between the two germline ends. The CDR3 runs to 17 residues. CDR1 is MNHEY, CDR2 SMNVEV, per germline (reference sequence). The CDR3 nucleotides are TGTGCCAGCAGTTTTGGGAGAGGGATGGAGGGCACAGATACGCAGTATTTT. Translation: CASSFGRGMEGTDTQYF.

The chain joins TRBV19 to TRBJ2-1; TRBD2 aligns across 15 bases. With 10 bases clipped from V and 5 bases from J, the junction kept 9 bases outside the gene matches. The CDR3 runs to 16 residues. Per germline, CDR1 LNHDA and CDR2 SQIVND (reference sequence). CDR3 sequence reads: CATSGLAGGPDNEQFF. In nucleotides, the CDR3 is TGTGCCACCTCAGGACTAGCGGGAGGGCCCGACAATGAGCAGTTCTTC.

The chain employs TRBV7-2 and TRBJ2-1; possible D gene TRBD2, 6 bases. The V end lost 2 bases, the J end lost 4 bases, and 12 bases lay between the germline ends. This CDR3 has 15 residues. Per the germline V gene, CDR1 is SGHTA and CDR2 is FQGNSA. This CDR3 is CASSLNKGLYNEQFF. The CDR3 DNA reads as TGTGCCAGCAGCTTAAATAAGGGACTTTACAATGAGCAGTTCTTC.

The chain links TRBV7-9 to TRBJ2-7; 8 bases align to TRBD2. The junction had 10 bases not matched to a gene; V was cut back by 10 bases and J by 5 bases. Germline CDR1 is SEHNR and CDR2 is FQNEAQ (reference sequence). CDR3 length: 13 residues. CDR3 nucleotide sequence: TGTGCCACCTCAGCGGGAGTGCCGAACGAGCAGTACTTC. Protein: CATSAGVPNEQYF.

The rearrangement joins TRBV7-9 to TRBJ2-7, with TRBD1 as a possible D gene (6 bases). The CDR3 sequence is 14 residues long. V lost 5 bases and J lost 2, with 13 bases in between. Germline assignment: CDR1 SEHNR and CDR2 FQNEAQ (reference sequence). CDR3 sequence: CASSRLRGTYEQYF. The CDR3 DNA reads TGTGCCAGCAGCCGCCTTAGGGGGACCTACGAGCAGTACTTC.

This chain uses TRBV7-9 with TRBJ2-3, with TRBD1 matching 8 bases. Germline CDR1 reads SEHNR; CDR2 reads FQNEAQ (reference sequence). This CDR3 region has 13 residues. J lost 8 bases, V lost 2 bases, and 3 bases had no gene match. The CDR3 reads CASSLQDRATQYF. In DNA form, the CDR3 reads TGTGCCAGCAGCTTACAGGACAGGGCTACGCAGTATTTT. The complete variable domain, with remaining parts taken from reference TRBV7-9 and TRBJ2-3, reads DTGVSQNPRHKITKRGQNVTFRCDPISEHNRLYWYRQTLGQGPEFLTYFQNEAQLEKSRLLSDRFSAERPKGSFSTLEIQRTEQGDSAMYLCASSLQDRATQYFGPGTRLTVL.

The chain employs TRBV12-5 and TRBJ2-3; TRBD2 agrees at 7 bases. This CDR3 spans 14 amino acids. Germline CDR1 reads LGHNT; CDR2 reads FRNRAP. The ends lost 7 bases at V and 3 bases at J; junction bases unmatched: 7. The DNA for the CDR3 is TGTGCTAGTGCCGAATTCGGGGGGACAGATACGCAGTATTTT. It is translated as CASAEFGGTDTQYF.

The rearrangement uses TRBV12-5 and TRBJ1-2; D is uncertain. Germline V gives CDR1 LGHNT, CDR2 FRNRAP. The CDR3 is 16 residues long. Trimming stripped 5 bases from V and 0 bases from J, with 16 bases between. Here the CDR3 reads CASGDARAAPNYGYTF. The CDR3 DNA sequence: TGTGCTAGTGGTGATGCGAGGGCGGCACCTAACTATGGCTACACCTTC.

This clone appeared a few times. This chain connects TRBV6-1 to TRBJ1-4; D is uncertain. This CDR3 has 13 residues. The V gene lost 4 bases and the J gene lost 7 bases, with 10 bases spanning the gap. Germline loops: CDR1 MNHNS, CDR2 SASEGT. The CDR3 here is CASSGSRTEKLFF. The CDR3 nucleotides are TGTGCCAGCAGTGGGAGCCGCACTGAAAAACTGTTTTTT.

This chain uses TRBV5-1 with TRBJ2-7; 8 bases map to TRBD1. V was pared by 0 bases and J by 5 bases, with 7 bases of the junction left unmatched. From germline, CDR1 is SGHRS and CDR2 YFSETQ. This CDR3 is 15 amino acids long. This CDR3 reads CASSLGGTGADEQYF. The CDR3 bases are TGCGCCAGCAGCTTGGGGGGGACAGGTGCCGACGAGCAGTACTTC.

The J gene is TRBJ2-1, the V gene TRBV4-3; 10 bases are a match to TRBD2. J lost 10 bases, V lost 4 bases, and 13 bases had no gene match. CDR1 and CDR2 (germline): LGHNA, YSLEER. This CDR3 contains 16 residues. CDR3 nucleotides: TGCGCCAGCAGCCGAACCGGGACTAGCGCGCCACGGGAGCAGTTCTTC. It specifies CASSRTGTSAPREQFF.

V is TRBV4-1 and J is TRBJ2-7, with D unclear. Trimming left V 2 bases short and J 0 bases short, with 14 bases between. Germline CDR1 is MGHRA and CDR2 is YSYEKL. The CDR3 has 16 residues. This CDR3 reads CASSQNQAGPSYEQYF. The CDR3, as DNA: TGCGCCAGCAGCCAAAATCAAGCTGGTCCCTCCTACGAGCAGTACTTC.

The V call is TRBV6-1, the J call TRBJ2-5, with 8 bases aligning to TRBD1. The ends lost 3 bases at V and 5 bases at J; junction bases unmatched: 8. This CDR3 has 15 amino acids. CDR1 and CDR2 (germline): MNHNS, SASEGT. The CDR3 DNA reads TGTGCCAGCAGTGAGCAGGGGGCGAGGAGGGAGACCCAGTACTTC. It encodes CASSEQGARRETQYF.

The chain carries TRBV11-3 and TRBJ2-1; D unresolved. The CDR3 sequence is 15 residues long. CDR1 is SGHNT, CDR2 YENEEA, per germline. The ends were cut back, 2 bases at V and 0 bases at J, with 8 bases in the middle. The CDR3, as DNA: TGTGCCAGCAGCTTATTGTTGAGCTCCTACAATGAGCAGTTCTTC. Protein product: CASSLLLSSYNEQFF.

The chain uses TRBV6-5 and TRBJ1-2; no clear D gene. V gave up 5 bases and J gave up 4 bases, with 11 bases separating them. The CDR3 spans 13 residues. CDR1 MNHEY and CDR2 SVGAGI come from the germline V gene. The CDR3 here is CASSRGTAYGYTF. CDR3 in DNA: TGTGCCAGCAGTCGGGGAACGGCCTATGGCTACACCTTC.

The genes are TRBV13 and TRBJ2-7; 10 positions match TRBD2. Germline V gene sequence: CDR1 PRHDT, CDR2 FYEKMQ (reference sequence). J was trimmed by 2 bases and V by 5 bases; bases with no gene match: 6. The CDR3 contains 15 residues. The chain's CDR3 is CASSPSGRGAYEQYF. As DNA, the CDR3 is TGTGCCAGCAGCCCTAGCGGGAGAGGCGCCTACGAGCAGTACTTC.

This CDR3 reads CASRFRIPLAKNIQYF. CDR3 DNA: TGTGCCAGCAGATTCAGGATACCCTTAGCCAAAAACATTCAGTACTTC. The V gene is TRBV2, the J gene TRBJ2-4; D is ambiguous. Germline CDR1 is SNHLY and CDR2 is FYNNEI. The CDR3 loop spans 16 amino acids. The ends were cut back, 6 bases at V and 0 bases at J, with 15 bases in the middle.

The V gene is TRBV27, the J gene TRBJ2-1, with 9 bases aligning to TRBD2. Germline V lookup: CDR1 MNHEY, CDR2 SMNVEV (reference sequence). V shed 5 bases and J 7 bases; nucleotides not matched to a gene: 6. CDR3 length: 14 residues. This CDR3 is CASSLSGGRNEQFF. The DNA for the CDR3 is TGTGCCAGCAGTCTTAGCGGGGGCCGGAATGAGCAGTTCTTC.